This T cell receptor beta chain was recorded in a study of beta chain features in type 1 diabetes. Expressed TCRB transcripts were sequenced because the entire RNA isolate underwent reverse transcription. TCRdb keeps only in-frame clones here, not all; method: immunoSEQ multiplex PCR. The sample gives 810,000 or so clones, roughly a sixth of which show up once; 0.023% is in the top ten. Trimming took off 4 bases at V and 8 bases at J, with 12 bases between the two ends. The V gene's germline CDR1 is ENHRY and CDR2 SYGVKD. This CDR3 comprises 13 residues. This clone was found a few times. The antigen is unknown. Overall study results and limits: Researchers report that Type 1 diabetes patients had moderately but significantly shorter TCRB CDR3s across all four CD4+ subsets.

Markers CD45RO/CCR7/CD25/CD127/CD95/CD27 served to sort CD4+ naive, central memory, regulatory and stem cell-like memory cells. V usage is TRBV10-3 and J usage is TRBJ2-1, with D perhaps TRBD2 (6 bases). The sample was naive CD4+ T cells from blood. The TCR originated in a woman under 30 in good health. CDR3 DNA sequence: TGTGCCATCAGTGGGAGGGGTCAGGATGAGCAGTTCTTC. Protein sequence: CAISGRGQDEQFF.